The 8 T cell receptor beta chains presented below share a single source sample, sequenced in a study of blood T cells in healthy people across ages. Then a second PCR, running roughly 7 to 11 cycles, was carried out with a sample-barcoded 5' primer and a J-beta primer mix. TCRdb itself ran the 5' RACE reads through MiXCR, one entry per CDR3 protein. The sample has under 950,000 distinct CDR3 sequences, about a fifth seen once. Sequencing was done on a sample of blood. These receptors came from an older man in good health.

This clonotype was counted between two and nine times. The V gene is TRBV29-1, the J gene TRBJ1-4, with D unresolved. The CDR3 spans 13 residues. Per germline, CDR1 SQVTM and CDR2 ANQGSEA. The V end lost 2 bases, the J end lost 0 bases, and 4 bases lay between the germline ends. For the CDR3, the DNA is TGCAGCGTTGAACAGACAACTAATGAAAAACTGTTTTTT. Amino acid sequence: CSVEQTTNEKLFF.

The CDR3 spells CAISVSGSDGYTF. The CDR3 nucleotides read TGTGCCATCAGTGTCTCTGGCAGCGATGGCTACACCTTC. This rearrangement joins TRBV10-3 to TRBJ1-2; D ambiguous. Between the trimmed V and J ends, which lost 4 bases and 6 bases, there was a span of 12 bases. Germline-derived CDR1 and CDR2 are ENHRY and SYGVKD. The CDR3 covers 13 residues.

Here the CDR3 reads CSVGGEWKETQYF. The CDR3 bases are TGCAGCGTTGGGGGGGAATGGAAAGAGACCCAGTACTTC. This sequence joins TRBV29-1 and TRBJ2-5, with D perhaps TRBD2 (6 bases). The germline CDR1 and CDR2 sequences are SQVTM and ANQGSEA. The ends were cut back, 4 bases at V and 3 bases at J, with 12 bases in the middle. The CDR3 length is 13 residues. The variable domain in full, with the rest retrieved from reference TRBV29-1 and TRBJ2-5, is SAVISQKPSRDICQRGTSLTIQCQVDSQVTMMFWYRQQPGQSLTLIATANQGSEATYESGFVIDKFPISRPNLTFSTLTVSNMSPEDSSIYLCSVGGEWKETQYFGPGTRLLVL.

V gene TRBV12-3 or TRBV12-4 combines with J gene TRBJ2-4; weak D call: TRBD1 (6 bases). The CDR3 is made up of 18 amino acids. Between the trimmed V and J ends, which lost 5 bases and 0 bases, there was a span of 20 bases. The CDR3 sequence: CASSDPGHPGVAKNIQYF. The CDR3 DNA is TGTGCCAGCAGTGACCCGGGACACCCTGGGGTAGCCAAAAACATTCAGTACTTC.

The DNA for the CDR3 is TGTGCCATCCGGACTAGCGGGGAGTCCTACGAGCAGTACTTC. As protein: CAIRTSGESYEQYF. The chain combines TRBV10-3 with TRBJ2-7, with 12 bases lining up with TRBD2. The CDR3 spans 14 residues. Germline V gene sequence: CDR1 ENHRY, CDR2 SYGVKD. V gave up 8 bases and J gave up 1 base; unmatched junction bases: 3.

In this sample, this clonotype turned up a few times. The chain has TRBV20-1 and TRBJ1-1; the D is unclear. The CDR3 contains 12 residues. CDR1 and CDR2 (germline): DFQATT, SNEGSKA (reference sequence). Trimming shortened V by 6 bases and J by 1 base, and 9 bases separated the two germline ends. CDR3 amino acids: CSATLQNTEAFF. In nucleotides, the CDR3 is TGCAGTGCCACTTTGCAGAACACTGAAGCTTTCTTT.

The rearrangement links TRBV20-1 to TRBJ2-5, with 11 bases aligning to TRBD2. The CDR3 runs to 15 residues. CDR1 DFQATT and CDR2 SNEGSKA come from the germline V gene (reference sequence). V lost 6 bases and J lost 1; bases outside the gene matches: 7. The CDR3 is CSADGTSGLQETQYF. The CDR3 nucleotides are TGCAGTGCAGACGGGACTAGCGGTCTCCAAGAGACCCAGTACTTC.

This clonotype was recorded a few times. V and J are TRBV5-1 and TRBJ2-1; D may be TRBD2 (6 bases). Germline V gene sequence: CDR1 SGHRS, CDR2 YFSETQ. Trimming left V 3 bases short and J 0 bases short, with 13 bases between. The CDR3 is 16 residues long. The CDR3 sequence: CASSYPLRDSYNEQFF. For the CDR3, the DNA is TGCGCCAGCAGCTACCCATTGCGGGACTCCTACAATGAGCAGTTCTTC.